This TCR beta chain is drawn from a study of T cells in Graves' hyperthyroidism and ophthalmopathy. From germline, CDR1 is SNHLY and CDR2 FYNNEI. V shed 6 bases and J shed 3 bases, with 11 bases lying between them. The length of the CDR3 is 13 residues. It was RNA transcripts that yielded the amplified TCR beta CDR3 regions. The TCR CDR3 was amplified in a first-round RT-PCR using the HTBI primer set. MiXCR was run by TCRdb on the multiplex PCR reads, yielding one entry per CDR3 protein. Among fewer than 400,000 distinct CDR3 sequences listed, more than 20% were seen once. This clonotype appeared many times.

The V and J genes are TRBV2 and TRBJ1-1; D is perhaps TRBD1 (6 bases). The TCR comes from a man aged 45-65 years with Graves' hyperthyroidism. Sequenced sample: blood. The CDR3 spells CASSTGLDTEAFF. For the CDR3, the DNA is TGTGCCAGCAGCACAGGGTTGGACACTGAAGCTTTCTTT.